Presented here are 3 T cell receptor beta chains from one specimen sequenced in a study of tumor-infiltrating lymphocytes in primary liver carcinoma. Total RNA (around 0.45 ug) served as template for TCR beta cDNA synthesis primed by a constant-region primer. Libraries of TCR beta came from three nested multiplex PCR rounds with slightly modified ARM-PCR. A C-beta reverse primer and TRBV1-TRBV30 forward primers served in each of the first two PCR rounds, at ten to eleven cycles apiece. A single record per CDR3 protein comes from TCRdb applying MiXCR to the multiplex PCR reads. The sample consists of 100,000 to 150,000 distinct CDR3 sequences, 64% of them appearing once. Each 20-30 mg portion of unsorted bulk tissue served as the source for co-extraction of RNA and DNA. The material sequenced was liver tumor tissue from sampling region 3. Indicated subset: tumor region T3, left-lateral pole. These receptor sequences come from a woman aged 55-70 years with primary liver carcinoma and hepatitis B virus infection.

Turning to this clonotype: No conserved phenylalanine or tryptophan is present at the end of the CDR3, so a read error is the likely explanation. The DNA is left out, because the CDR3 cannot be placed on it with certainty; the CDR3 is given as TCRdb lists it. The V call is TRBV12-3 or TRBV12-4, the J call TRBJ2-2; the table's D call, TRBD2, has no DNA check behind it. Counting both end residues, the CDR3 totals 15 amino acids. The CDR3 loop is CASSSSGRGTGELFL.

This chain connects TRBV11-1 to TRBJ2-1; 7 nucleotides align to TRBD1. Looked up from germline, CDR1 is SGHAT and CDR2 is FQDESV (reference sequence). The CDR3 loop spans 16 amino acids. CDR3 protein: CESSTGGAGGFNEQFF. The DNA of the CDR3 is TGTGAGAGCAGCACTGGGGGCGCAGGGGGTTTCAATGAGCAGTTCTTC.

This clonotype was observed at least ten times. The chain is built from TRBV4-2 and TRBJ2-1, with a weak D call TRBD1 (5 bases). CDR3 length: 14 residues. Trimming left V 0 bases short and J 6 bases short, with 9 bases between. Germline V gives CDR1 LGHNA, CDR2 YNFKEQ. CDR3 residues: CASSQEAGINEQFF. As DNA, the CDR3 is TGTGCCAGCAGCCAAGAAGCAGGGATCAATGAGCAGTTCTTC.